Listed below are T cell receptor beta chains from one sample, sequenced in a study of blood T cells in healthy people across ages. TCRdb fed the 5' RACE reads into MiXCR, producing one record per CDR3 protein. The sample lists some 1.5 million distinct CDR3 sequences; 25% to 30% were seen once. Sequencing input: blood. These receptors originate from a woman between 25 and 40 years old in good health. Both conserved end residues are part of each CDR3. Each record gives: V gene, clone size, D gene, J gene, CDR3 protein, CDR3 DNA. D genes are given only for firm matches. Only some rows state a clone size, as once, few, many or a class for expanded clones.

TRBV18	few	-	TRBJ2-5	CASGWGDGETQYF	TGTGCCAGCGGGTGGGGAGATGGAGAGACCCAGTACTTC
TRBV7-2	-	-	TRBJ1-6	CASSFGRESYNSPLHF	TGTGCCAGCAGCTTTGGTAGGGAATCCTATAATTCACCCCTCCACTTT
TRBV9	-	-	TRBJ1-2	CASSSRSDGYTF	TGTGCCAGCAGCTCCAGGTCTGATGGCTACACCTTC
TRBV20-1	-	-	TRBJ2-3	CSAFSTDERAPLREYF	TGCAGTGCTTTCTCGACAGACGAACGCGCCCCGCTGCGCGAGTATTTT
TRBV10-1	-	-	TRBJ1-1	CASSENWDTEAFF	TGCGCCAGCAGTGAAAACTGGGACACTGAAGCTTTCTTT
TRBV6-2/TRBV6-3	-	-	TRBJ2-5	CASTHRGQGRTQETQYF	TGTGCCAGCACCCACCGGGGGCAGGGGCGAACCCAAGAGACCCAGTACTTC
TRBV5-5	once	-	TRBJ2-2	CASSWRQGGLSGELFF	TGTGCCAGCAGCTGGCGACAGGGAGGTTTGTCCGGGGAGCTGTTTTTT
TRBV24-1	few	-	TRBJ2-5	CATKDASGETQYF	TGTGCCACCAAGGACGCGTCAGGGGAGACCCAGTACTTC
TRBV12-3/TRBV12-4	few	TRBD2	TRBJ2-3	CASSNSGVSTDTQYF	TGTGCCAGCAGCAATAGCGGGGTTAGCACAGATACGCAGTATTTT
TRBV13	-	-	TRBJ1-2	CASSILGDYGYTF	TGTGCCAGCAGCATCCTTGGAGACTATGGCTACACCTTC
TRBV19	-	-	TRBJ2-1	CASSGGGRGPFF	TGTGCCAGTAGTGGGGGCGGTAGGGGTCCGTTCTTC
TRBV6-5	-	TRBD1	TRBJ2-2	CASRMTGLGTGELFF	TGTGCCAGCAGAATGACAGGGCTCGGCACCGGGGAGCTGTTTTTT
TRBV30	few	-	TRBJ2-1	CAWSEAAYNEQFF	TGTGCCTGGAGTGAGGCGGCCTACAATGAGCAGTTCTTC
TRBV4-2	many	TRBD2	TRBJ2-6	CASRAGEAAGANVLTF	TGTGCCAGCAGAGCGGGGGAAGCTGCAGGGGCCAACGTCCTGACTTTC
TRBV7-2	few	-	TRBJ1-2	CASSLGGLYYGYTF	TGTGCCAGCAGCTTAGGGGGGCTTTACTATGGCTACACCTTC
TRBV2	-	TRBD2	TRBJ2-1	CASSEVSGAYNEQFF	TGTGCCAGCAGTGAAGTCAGCGGGGCCTACAATGAGCAGTTCTTC
TRBV9	-	TRBD2	TRBJ2-3	CASGAGTSAADTQYF	TGTGCCAGTGGCGCCGGGACTAGCGCGGCAGATACGCAGTATTTT
TRBV4-1	once	-	TRBJ2-1	CASSQNQYNEQFF	TGCGCCAGCAGCCAAAATCAGTACAATGAGCAGTTCTTC
TRBV6-5	many	TRBD1	TRBJ2-4	CASSWTGSAGNIQYF	TGTGCCAGCAGTTGGACAGGAAGCGCAGGGAACATTCAGTACTTC